This T cell receptor beta chain derives from a study of control samples from healthy donors and cancer patients (TCRdb year 2020). Remarks on this clone: Its antigen is unknown. The record has no base qualities; no much larger clone is one base away.

Libraries came from the immunoSEQ multiplex PCR assay. TCRdb took over this immuneACCESS table, retaining in-frame rearrangements with V and J assigned. Such tables are incomplete; in checked studies, under half of the missing clones stem from an unresolved V gene, and the remainder is unexplained. The table for this sample lists roughly 150,000 clones; roughly nine tenths of them were counted only once. In total, the top ten clones hold 0.68% of the sample. V gives up 3 bases and J gives up 10 bases, and the segment between their germline ends measures 18 bases. Sequences MNHEY (CDR1) and SVGEGT (CDR2) are obtained from the germline V gene. Including cysteine and phenylalanine, the CDR3 has 15 amino acids. The kept DNA is CDR3 alone, 45 bases in frame from the first base.

Material: blood. Recombination connected TRBV6-2 or TRBV6-3 to TRBJ1-4; possibly the D gene is TRBD1, per 6 matching bases. The sequence was collected from a young woman in good health. The DNA reads TGTGCCAGCAGTTATTTCGGGGGGCAGCATCGAAAACTGTTTTTT. Translated, it gives CASSYFGGQHRKLFF.